Listed here are 27 T cell receptor beta chains from one sample, sequenced in a study of cytomegalovirus exposure and HLA in healthy donors. The PCR was carried out with 60 Vbeta primers and 13 Jbeta primers. Only in-frame clones appear in the TCRdb table, and some are missing; sequencing was by immunoSEQ multiplex PCR. Altogether tens of thousands of clones are present, approximately 84% being singletons, with the ten largest covering about 2.1%. Specimen: PBMCs. The receptors stem from a man aged 18 to 35 in good health and CMV-seronegative.

J is TRBJ2-1 and V is TRBV9; tentative D call: TRBD2 (5 bases). The CDR3 spans 18 residues. The germline gives CDR1 SGDLS, CDR2 YYNGEE. Trimming stripped 0 bases from V and 0 bases from J, with 16 bases between. The CDR3: CASSVVAAARSSYNEQFF. CDR3 DNA sequence: TGTGCCAGCAGCGTAGTGGCAGCGGCTCGCTCCTCCTACAATGAGCAGTTCTTC.

The genes are TRBV9 and TRBJ1-3; D unclear. Per the germline V gene, CDR1 is SGDLS and CDR2 is YYNGEE. Trimming cost V 5 bases and J 5 bases, with 5 bases left between them. The CDR3 consists of 11 residues. The CDR3 spells CASRNRNTIYF. Written as DNA, the CDR3 is TGTGCCAGCAGAAATAGAAACACCATATATTTT.

The rearrangement uses TRBV5-6 and TRBJ2-5, with TRBD2 matching 9 bases. There are 14 residues in the CDR3. Germline V gives CDR1 SGHDT, CDR2 YYEEEE. J gave up 3 bases and V 2 bases, and 2 bases lay outside the gene matches. The CDR3 DNA is TGTGCCAGCAGCTTTAGCGGGAGCGAAGAGACCCAGTACTTC. As protein: CASSFSGSEETQYF.

The chain combines TRBV5-4 with TRBJ2-3; unclear D gene. The CDR3 loop spans 11 amino acids. Per germline, CDR1 SGHNT and CDR2 YYREEE (reference sequence). Deletions cut 4 bases from V and 6 bases from J, with 6 bases between. The CDR3 reads CASSARDTQYF. The CDR3 nucleotides are TGTGCCAGCAGCGCCCGGGATACGCAGTATTTT.

The chain uses TRBV27 and TRBJ2-7; perhaps TRBD2 as D (6 bases). The CDR3 extends over 15 amino acids. Per germline, CDR1 MNHEY and CDR2 SMNVEV (reference sequence). Trimming stripped 3 bases from V and 0 bases from J, with 12 bases between. DNA of the CDR3: TGTGCCAGCAGTTTGTCGGGCGGGGTCTCCTACGAGCAGTACTTC. Its protein is CASSLSGGVSYEQYF.

This clone was observed a few times. This sequence joins TRBV14 and TRBJ2-6; D gene uncertain. Germline V gene lookup returns CDR1 SGHDN and CDR2 FVKESK. The CDR3 length is 15 residues. V lost 4 bases and J 2 bases, leaving 9 bases between the germline ends. CDR3 protein: CASSRMRPGANVLTF. The CDR3 coding sequence is TGTGCCAGCAGCCGAATGAGGCCTGGGGCCAACGTCCTGACTTTC. Supplemented by reference TRBV14 and TRBJ2-6, the full variable domain reads EAGVTQFPSHSVIEKGQTVTLRCDPISGHDNLYWYRRVMGKEIKFLLHFVKESKQDESGMPNNRFLAERTGGTYSTLKVQPAELEDSGVYFCASSRMRPGANVLTFGAGSRLTVL.

The rearrangement uses TRBV19 and TRBJ2-2, with TRBD1 identical over 7 bases. The V gene's germline CDR1 is LNHDA and CDR2 SQIVND (reference sequence). This CDR3 spans 14 amino acids. V dropped 8 bases and J dropped 6; count of bases not matched to a gene: 9. The CDR3 region has the DNA TGTGCCAGTTTAGGGACAGATAAGCCCGGGGAGCTGTTTTTT. Translation gives CASLGTDKPGELFF. The variable domain in full, completed from reference TRBV19 and TRBJ2-2, reads DGGITQSPKYLFRKEGQNVTLSCEQNLNHDAMYWYRQDPGQGLRLIYYSQIVNDFQKGDIAEGYSVSREKKESFPLTVTSAQKNPTAFYLCASLGTDKPGELFFGEGSRLTVL.

CDR3 loop: CAISALLTGGGTEAFF. CDR3 DNA sequence: TGTGCCATCAGTGCACTACTGACAGGGGGCGGAACTGAAGCTTTCTTT. V is TRBV10-3 and J is TRBJ1-1; TRBD1 matches 10 bases. V lost 4 bases and J lost 5; bases outside the gene matches: 10. CDR3 length: 16 amino acids. Germline V CDR1 and CDR2: ENHRY, SYGVKD.

This clone has just a few counts. J is TRBJ2-5 and V is TRBV5-4; TRBD2 matches at 10 bases. The CDR3 is made up of 16 amino acids. Trimming cost V 4 bases and J 5 bases; bases outside gene matches: 11. Germline CDR1 reads SGHNT; CDR2 reads YYREEE (reference sequence). This chain's CDR3 is CASSTKREGIGETQYF. CDR3 in DNA: TGTGCCAGCAGCACAAAGCGGGAGGGGATAGGGGAGACCCAGTACTTC. Drawing the rest from reference TRBV5-4 and TRBJ2-5, the complete variable domain is ETGVTQSPTHLIKTRGQQVTLRCSSQSGHNTVSWYQQALGQGPQFIFQYYREEENGRGNFPPRFSGLQFPNYSSELNVNALELDDSALYLCASSTKREGIGETQYFGPGTRLLVL.

The J gene is TRBJ1-4, the V gene TRBV7-9; 7 bases are shared with TRBD1. V lost 7 bases to trimming and J lost 7 bases; unmatched junction nucleotides: 9. The CDR3 runs 14 residues. Germline CDR1 and CDR2: SEHNR and FQNEAQ (reference sequence). The CDR3 here is CASIRRGPGEKLFF. CDR3 DNA sequence: TGTGCCAGCATCCGAAGGGGGCCGGGTGAAAAACTGTTTTTT.

This chain uses TRBV9 with TRBJ1-1; 7 nucleotides match TRBD1. The CDR3 covers 14 residues. Trimming removed 4 bases from V and 1 base from J; junction bases left unmatched: 4. Germline V CDR1 and CDR2: SGDLS, YYNGEE. CDR3 amino acids: CASSRRQGNTEAFF. Written as DNA, the CDR3 is TGTGCCAGCAGCCGGAGACAGGGGAACACTGAAGCTTTCTTT.

CDR3 sequence reads: CAISSGSSYNEQFF. CDR3 in DNA: TGTGCCATCAGTAGCGGAAGCTCCTACAATGAGCAGTTCTTC. The chain couples TRBV10-3 to TRBJ2-1; tentatively, D is TRBD2 (5 bases). CDR1 and CDR2 (germline): ENHRY, SYGVKD. Trimming took off 5 bases at V and 0 bases at J, with 8 bases between the two ends. The CDR3 is 14 amino acids.

V gene TRBV5-1 combines with J gene TRBJ2-5; 7 nucleotides align to TRBD2. Unmatched junction bases numbered 9, after V lost 5 bases and J lost 2 bases. The CDR3 spans 15 residues. Germline V gives CDR1 SGHRS, CDR2 YFSETQ. The CDR3: CASRDPSGDQETQYF. CDR3 coding DNA: TGCGCCAGCAGGGATCCTAGCGGAGATCAAGAGACCCAGTACTTC.

The CDR3 here is CASSEDAGSGADTQYF. The CDR3 DNA reads TGTGCCAGCAGTGAAGATGCGGGTAGCGGGGCAGATACGCAGTATTTT. This chain links TRBV6-1 with TRBJ2-3; 8 bases map to TRBD2. The CDR3 covers 16 residues. CDR1 MNHNS and CDR2 SASEGT come from the germline V gene. Trimming removed 1 base from V and 4 bases from J; junction bases left unmatched: 7.

The chain recombines TRBV25-1 with TRBJ1-1, with D maybe TRBD1 (6 bases). Between the trimmed V and J ends, which lost 5 bases and 3 bases, there was a span of 10 bases. The germline V gene has CDR1 MGHDK and CDR2 SYGVNS. CDR3 length: 13 residues. The CDR3 bases are TGTGCCAGCAGTTCCGGACAGTACACTGAAGCTTTCTTT. Translated: CASSSGQYTEAFF.

The chain combines TRBV19 with TRBJ2-1; D is undetermined. Germline V CDR1 and CDR2: LNHDA, SQIVND (reference sequence). The V end lost 0 bases, the J end lost 4 bases, and 13 bases lay between the germline ends. The CDR3 sequence is 16 residues long. The CDR3 sequence: CASSIDRAPLYNEQFF. Written as DNA, the CDR3 is TGTGCCAGTAGTATAGATCGAGCCCCCCTTTACAATGAGCAGTTCTTC.

This clone was recorded a few times. The chain has TRBV5-4 and TRBJ2-3; 9 bases line up with TRBD2. The CDR3 is 16 amino acids. Germline CDR1 reads SGHNT; CDR2 reads YYREEE (reference sequence). Germline trimming cut 1 base from V and 4 bases from J; bases unmatched to any gene: 7. In DNA, the CDR3 is TGTGCCAGCAGCTTGCGGGGTAGCGGGGGAGCAGATACGCAGTATTTT. Translation gives CASSLRGSGGADTQYF.

The V and J genes are TRBV2 and TRBJ1-1; D perhaps matches TRBD1 (5 bases). The CDR3 contains 13 residues. Germline V CDR1 and CDR2: SNHLY, FYNNEI. Trimming cost V 7 bases and J 11 bases, with 20 bases left between them. The CDR3 region is CASKNDGGVSAFF. The CDR3 DNA reads TGTGCCAGCAAGAATGACGGAGGGGTATCGGCTTTCTTT.

The V call is TRBV10-2, the J call TRBJ1-5; TRBD1 matches at 9 bases. The CDR3 sequence is 14 residues long. The germline V gene has CDR1 WSHSY and CDR2 SAAADI. After removal of 3 bases from V and 7 bases from J, the junction contained 4 bases not matched to a gene. The CDR3 protein is CASSEWTGVQPQHF. CDR3 nucleotides: TGCGCCAGCAGTGAATGGACAGGGGTCCAGCCCCAGCATTTT.

The chain is built from TRBV15 and TRBJ2-1, with D possibly being TRBD1 (5 bases). The germline CDR1 and CDR2 sequences are LNHNV and YYDKDF (reference sequence). This CDR3 region has 13 residues. V shed 6 bases and J shed 10 bases, with 16 bases lying between them. The CDR3 bases are TGTGCCACCAGTATTCCAGGGCGTAGCGAGCAGTTCTTC. Encoded protein: CATSIPGRSEQFF.

The V call is TRBV5-1, the J call TRBJ1-1; 7 bases are shared with TRBD1. With V trimmed by 3 bases and J by 2 bases, 4 bases remained unmatched. CDR1 SGHRS and CDR2 YFSETQ come from the germline V gene. The CDR3 is made up of 14 amino acids. The chain's CDR3 is CASSSGQLNTEAFF. The CDR3 nucleotides read TGCGCCAGCAGCTCGGGACAGTTAAACACTGAAGCTTTCTTT.

The chain is built from TRBV20-1 and TRBJ2-7; TRBD1 matches 7 bases. The CDR3 totals 11 residues. Trimming cost V 6 bases and J 8 bases; bases outside gene matches: 7. Per the germline V gene, CDR1 is DFQATT and CDR2 is SNEGSKA (reference sequence). The CDR3 sequence: CSARQGDQQYF. In DNA, the CDR3 is TGCAGTGCACGACAGGGAGACCAGCAGTACTTC.

The chain has TRBV27 and TRBJ2-1; 11 bases are shared with TRBD2. The CDR3 is 17 amino acids. The germline gives CDR1 MNHEY, CDR2 SMNVEV (reference sequence). Trimming took 2 bases from V and 6 from J; bases not matched to a gene: 9. The DNA for the CDR3 is TGTGCCAGCAGTTTACGGAGGACTAGCGGGCCGCCCAATGAGCAGTTCTTC. This gives the protein CASSLRRTSGPPNEQFF.

This clone was seen just once. The rearrangement joins TRBV5-1 to TRBJ2-3; 13 bases match TRBD2. CDR3 length: 19 residues. After removal of 0 bases from V and 1 base from J, the junction contained 8 bases not matched to a gene. Germline CDR1 is SGHRS and CDR2 is YFSETQ. In DNA form, the CDR3 reads TGCGCCAGCAGCTTGGTACGGACTAGCGGGGGAGGAGGCACAGATACGCAGTATTTT. Translated: CASSLVRTSGGGGTDTQYF.

Only a few counts were recorded for this clone. The chain employs TRBV18 and TRBJ1-1; 12 nucleotides align to TRBD1. Trimming removed 2 bases from V and 7 bases from J; junction bases left unmatched: 8. The CDR3 loop spans 16 amino acids. In germline, CDR1 is KGHSH, CDR2 LQKENI. The CDR3: CASSPRGQGASVEAFF. The CDR3 coding sequence is TGTGCCAGCTCACCAAGGGGACAGGGGGCATCAGTTGAAGCTTTCTTT.

The J gene is TRBJ2-1, the V gene TRBV13, with D uncertain. Germline loops: CDR1 PRHDT, CDR2 FYEKMQ (reference sequence). The CDR3 totals 11 residues. Trimming left V 3 bases short and J 9 bases short, with 6 bases between. The CDR3 nucleotides read TGTGCCAGCAGCTTCGCCGGTGAGCAGTTCTTC. Amino acids: CASSFAGEQFF.

The gene calls are TRBV10-1 and TRBJ2-1; D uncertain. CDR3 length equals 12 residues. CDR1 WNHNN and CDR2 SYGVQD come from the germline V gene (reference sequence). V dropped 5 bases and J dropped 9 bases, with 11 bases sitting between them. Written as DNA, the CDR3 is TGCGCCAGCAGTTTCTCCCTAGGTGAGCAGTTCTTC. Translation gives CASSFSLGEQFF.